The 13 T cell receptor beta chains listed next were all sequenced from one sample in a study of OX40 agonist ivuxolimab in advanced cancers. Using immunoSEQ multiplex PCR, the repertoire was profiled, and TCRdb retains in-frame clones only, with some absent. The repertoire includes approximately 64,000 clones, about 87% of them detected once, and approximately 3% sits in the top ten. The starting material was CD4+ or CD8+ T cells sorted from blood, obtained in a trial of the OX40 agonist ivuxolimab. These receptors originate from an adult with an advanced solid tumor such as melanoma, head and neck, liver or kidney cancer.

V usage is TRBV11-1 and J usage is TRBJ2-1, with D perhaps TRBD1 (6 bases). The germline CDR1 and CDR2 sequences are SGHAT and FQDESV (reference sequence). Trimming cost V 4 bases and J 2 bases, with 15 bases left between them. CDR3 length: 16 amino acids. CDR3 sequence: CASSSSYRAAYNEQFF. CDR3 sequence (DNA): TGTGCCAGCAGCTCAAGCTACAGGGCTGCCTACAATGAGCAGTTCTTC.

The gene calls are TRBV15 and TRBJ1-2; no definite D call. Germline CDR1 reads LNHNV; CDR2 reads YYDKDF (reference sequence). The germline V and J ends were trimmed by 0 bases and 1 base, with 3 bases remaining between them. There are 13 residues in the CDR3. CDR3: CATSRDINYGYTF. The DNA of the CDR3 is TGTGCCACCAGCAGAGATATTAACTATGGCTACACCTTC.

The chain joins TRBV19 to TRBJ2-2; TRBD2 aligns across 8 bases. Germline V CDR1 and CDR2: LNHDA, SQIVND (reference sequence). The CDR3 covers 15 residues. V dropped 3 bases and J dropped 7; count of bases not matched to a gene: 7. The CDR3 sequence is CASSISGIYIGELFF. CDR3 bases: TGTGCCAGTAGTATTAGCGGGATCTATATCGGGGAGCTGTTTTTT.

The CDR3 DNA reads TGTGCCAGCAGCCCCGCCCGGGGGCAGTTCTTC. This gives the protein CASSPARGQFF. V is TRBV6-6 and J is TRBJ2-1; D might be TRBD2 (5 bases). This CDR3 contains 11 residues. Germline V gene data show CDR1 as MNHNY and CDR2 as SVGAGI (reference sequence). V was trimmed by 6 bases and J by 12 bases, leaving 12 bases between them.

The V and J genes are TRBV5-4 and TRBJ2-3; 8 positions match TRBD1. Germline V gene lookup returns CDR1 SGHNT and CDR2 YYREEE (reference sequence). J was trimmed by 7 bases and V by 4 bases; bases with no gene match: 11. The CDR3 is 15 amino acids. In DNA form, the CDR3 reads TGTGCCAGCAGCCTCCCTTCAGGGGGCCTCAATACGCAGTATTTT. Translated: CASSLPSGGLNTQYF.

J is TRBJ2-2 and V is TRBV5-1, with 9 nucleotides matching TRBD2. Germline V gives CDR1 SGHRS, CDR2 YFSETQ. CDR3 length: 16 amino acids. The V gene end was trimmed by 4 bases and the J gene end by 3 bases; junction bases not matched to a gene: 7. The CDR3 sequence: CASSRLASGDTGELFF. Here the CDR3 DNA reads TGCGCCAGCAGCCGACTGGCTAGCGGGGACACCGGGGAGCTGTTTTTT.

CDR3 amino acids: CASSKERESYEQYF. CDR3 DNA: TGTGCCAGCAGTAAGGAGCGGGAGTCCTACGAGCAGTACTTC. The rearrangement links TRBV6-5 to TRBJ2-7, with 8 bases lining up with TRBD2. CDR3 length equals 14 residues. The V and J ends lost 5 bases and 1 base, in that order; junction bases with no gene match: 4. The V gene's germline CDR1 is MNHEY and CDR2 SVGAGI.

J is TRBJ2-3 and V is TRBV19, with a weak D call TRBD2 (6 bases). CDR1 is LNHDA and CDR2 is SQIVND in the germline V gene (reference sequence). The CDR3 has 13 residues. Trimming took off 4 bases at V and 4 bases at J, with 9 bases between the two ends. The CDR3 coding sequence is TGTGCCAGTAGTAGGTTAGCGGCAGATACGCAGTATTTT. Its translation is CASSRLAADTQYF.

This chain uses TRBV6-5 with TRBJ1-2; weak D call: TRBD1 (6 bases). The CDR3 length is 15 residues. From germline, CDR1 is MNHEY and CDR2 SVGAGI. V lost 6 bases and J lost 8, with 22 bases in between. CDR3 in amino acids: CASSRGTWDMGGYTF. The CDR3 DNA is TGTGCCAGCAGCCGTGGGACCTGGGACATGGGGGGCTACACCTTC.

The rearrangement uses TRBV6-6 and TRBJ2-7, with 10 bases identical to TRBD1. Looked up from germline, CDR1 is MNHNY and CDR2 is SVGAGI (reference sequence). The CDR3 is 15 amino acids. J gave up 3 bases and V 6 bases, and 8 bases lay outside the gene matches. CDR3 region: CASREGQGEGYEQYF. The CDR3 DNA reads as TGTGCCAGCAGGGAAGGACAGGGGGAGGGCTACGAGCAGTACTTC.

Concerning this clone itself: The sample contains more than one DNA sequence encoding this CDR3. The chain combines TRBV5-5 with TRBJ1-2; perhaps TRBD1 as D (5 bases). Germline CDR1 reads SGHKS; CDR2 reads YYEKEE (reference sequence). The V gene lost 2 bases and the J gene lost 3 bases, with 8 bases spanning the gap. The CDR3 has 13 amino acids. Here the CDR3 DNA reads TGTGCCAGCAGCTTCCAGGGTGACTATGGCTACACCTTC. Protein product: CASSFQGDYGYTF.

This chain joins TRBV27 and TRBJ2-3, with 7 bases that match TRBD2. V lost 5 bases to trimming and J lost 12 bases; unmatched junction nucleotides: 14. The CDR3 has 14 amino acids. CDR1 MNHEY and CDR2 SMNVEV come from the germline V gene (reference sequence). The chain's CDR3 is CASSPGGRPVRQYF. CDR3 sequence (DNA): TGTGCCAGCAGTCCCGGGGGGAGGCCGGTCAGACAGTATTTT.

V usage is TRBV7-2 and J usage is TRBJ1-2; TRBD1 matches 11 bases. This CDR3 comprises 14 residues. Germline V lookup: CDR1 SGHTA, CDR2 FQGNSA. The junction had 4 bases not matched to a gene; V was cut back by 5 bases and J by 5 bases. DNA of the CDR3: TGTGCCAGCAGCCCCGGACAGGGGGCTTATGGCTACACCTTC. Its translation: CASSPGQGAYGYTF.